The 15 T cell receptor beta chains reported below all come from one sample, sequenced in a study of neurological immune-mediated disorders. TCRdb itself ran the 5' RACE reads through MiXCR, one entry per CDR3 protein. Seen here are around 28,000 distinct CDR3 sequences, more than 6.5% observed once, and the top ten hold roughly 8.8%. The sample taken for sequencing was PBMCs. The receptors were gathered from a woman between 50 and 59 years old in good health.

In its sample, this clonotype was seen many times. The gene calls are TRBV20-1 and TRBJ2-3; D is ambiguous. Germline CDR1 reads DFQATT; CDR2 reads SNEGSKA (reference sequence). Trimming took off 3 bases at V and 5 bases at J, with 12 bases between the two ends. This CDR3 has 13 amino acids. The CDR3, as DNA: TGCAGTGCTAGGGCGCAGAAGGGAGATACGCAGTATTTT. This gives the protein CSARAQKGDTQYF.

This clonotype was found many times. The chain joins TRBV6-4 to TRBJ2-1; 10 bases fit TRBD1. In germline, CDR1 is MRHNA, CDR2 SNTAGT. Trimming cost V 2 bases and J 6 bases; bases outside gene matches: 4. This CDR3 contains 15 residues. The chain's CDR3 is CASSDQGQGGNEQFF. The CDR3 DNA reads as TGTGCCAGCAGTGACCAAGGACAGGGGGGCAATGAGCAGTTCTTC.

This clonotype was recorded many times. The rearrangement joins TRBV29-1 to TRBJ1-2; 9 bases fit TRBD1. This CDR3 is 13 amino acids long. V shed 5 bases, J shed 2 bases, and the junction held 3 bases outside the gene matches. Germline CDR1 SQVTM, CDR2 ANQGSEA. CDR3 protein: CSVNDRGNYGYTF. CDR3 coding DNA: TGCAGCGTTAATGACAGGGGGAACTATGGCTACACCTTC.

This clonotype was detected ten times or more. The CDR3 DNA reads TGCAGTGCCGCCCCGGGACAGGGTGTAGATACGCAGTATTTT. Translating it yields CSAAPGQGVDTQYF. This chain joins TRBV20-1 and TRBJ2-3; 9 nucleotides agree with TRBD1. Germline CDR1 and CDR2: DFQATT and SNEGSKA (reference sequence). The CDR3 runs 14 residues. The V gene end was trimmed by 6 bases and the J gene end by 5 bases; junction bases not matched to a gene: 9.

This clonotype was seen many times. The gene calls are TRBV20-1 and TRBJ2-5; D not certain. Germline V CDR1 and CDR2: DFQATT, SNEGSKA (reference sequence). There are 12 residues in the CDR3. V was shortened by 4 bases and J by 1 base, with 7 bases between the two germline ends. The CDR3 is CSAIDLQETQYF. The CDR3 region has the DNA TGCAGTGCTATAGACCTCCAAGAGACCCAGTACTTC.

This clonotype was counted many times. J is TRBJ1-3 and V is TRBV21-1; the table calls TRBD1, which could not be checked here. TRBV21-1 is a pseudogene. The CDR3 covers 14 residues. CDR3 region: CASRGHYSGNTIYF. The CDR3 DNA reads TGTGCCAGCAGAGGACATTACTCTGGAAACACCATATATTTT.

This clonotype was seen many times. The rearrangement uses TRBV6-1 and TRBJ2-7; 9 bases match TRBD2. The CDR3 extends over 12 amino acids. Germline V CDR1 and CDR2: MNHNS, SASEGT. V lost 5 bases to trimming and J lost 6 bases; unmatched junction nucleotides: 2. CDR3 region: CASSRAGGEQYF. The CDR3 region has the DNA TGTGCCAGCAGTCGAGCGGGGGGCGAGCAGTACTTC.

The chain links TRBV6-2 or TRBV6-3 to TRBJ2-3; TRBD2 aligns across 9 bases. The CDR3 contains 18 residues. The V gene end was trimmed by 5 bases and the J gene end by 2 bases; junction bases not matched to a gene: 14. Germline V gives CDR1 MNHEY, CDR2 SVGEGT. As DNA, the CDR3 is TGTGCCAGCAGTCCCCAGGTTGGCGGGAGGGTAGCCACAGATACGCAGTATTTT. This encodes CASSPQVGGRVATDTQYF.

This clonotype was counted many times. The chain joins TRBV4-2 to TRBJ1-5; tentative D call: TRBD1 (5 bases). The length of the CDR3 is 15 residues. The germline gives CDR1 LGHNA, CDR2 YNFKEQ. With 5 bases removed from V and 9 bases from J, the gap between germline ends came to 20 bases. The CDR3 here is CASSTDPGNERPQHF. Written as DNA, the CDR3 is TGTGCCAGCAGCACAGACCCAGGGAATGAGAGGCCCCAGCATTTT.

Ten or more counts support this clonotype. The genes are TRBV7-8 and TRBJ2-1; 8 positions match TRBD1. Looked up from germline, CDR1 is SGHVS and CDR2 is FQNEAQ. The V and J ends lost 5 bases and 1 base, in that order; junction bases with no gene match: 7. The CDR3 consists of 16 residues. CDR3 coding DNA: TGTGCCAGCAGCCACGCAGGGGGCTGGTCCTACAATGAGCAGTTCTTC. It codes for CASSHAGGWSYNEQFF. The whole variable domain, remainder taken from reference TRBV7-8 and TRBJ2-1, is GAGVSQSPRYKVAKRGQDVALRCDPISGHVSLFWYQQALGQGPEFLTYFQNEAQLDKSGLPSDRFFAERPEGSVSTLKIQRTQQEDSAVYLCASSHAGGWSYNEQFFGPGTRLTVL.

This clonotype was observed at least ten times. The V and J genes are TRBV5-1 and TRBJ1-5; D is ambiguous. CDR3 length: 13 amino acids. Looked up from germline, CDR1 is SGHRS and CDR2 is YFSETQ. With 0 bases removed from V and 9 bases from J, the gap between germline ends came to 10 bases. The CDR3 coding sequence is TGCGCCAGCAGCTTGGAGGAGGCGGCGCCCCAGCATTTT. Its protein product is CASSLEEAAPQHF. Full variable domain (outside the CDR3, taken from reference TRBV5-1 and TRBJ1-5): KAGVTQTPRYLIKTRGQQVTLSCSPISGHRSVSWYQQTPGQGLQFLFEYFSETQRNKGNFPGRFSGRQFSNSRSEMNVSTLELGDSALYLCASSLEEAAPQHFGDGTRLSIL.

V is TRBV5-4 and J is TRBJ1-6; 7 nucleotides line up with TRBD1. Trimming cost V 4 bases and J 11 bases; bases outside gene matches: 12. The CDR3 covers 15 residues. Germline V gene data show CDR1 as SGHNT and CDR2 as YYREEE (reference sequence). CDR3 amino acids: CASSHFSLQGTPLHF. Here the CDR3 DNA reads TGTGCCAGCAGCCATTTCTCATTACAGGGGACACCCCTCCACTTT.

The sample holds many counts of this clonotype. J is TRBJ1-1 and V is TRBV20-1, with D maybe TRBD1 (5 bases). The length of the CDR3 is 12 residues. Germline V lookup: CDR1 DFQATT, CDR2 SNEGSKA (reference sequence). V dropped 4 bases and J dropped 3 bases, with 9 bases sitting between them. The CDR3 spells CSATDRHTEAFF. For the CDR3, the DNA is TGCAGTGCTACAGACAGACACACTGAAGCTTTCTTT.

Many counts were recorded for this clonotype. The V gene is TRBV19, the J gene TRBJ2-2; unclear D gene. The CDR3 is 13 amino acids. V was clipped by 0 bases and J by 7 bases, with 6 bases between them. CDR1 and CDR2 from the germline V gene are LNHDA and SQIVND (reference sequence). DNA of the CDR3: TGTGCCAGTAGTATAGATCGCTTCGGGGAGCTGTTTTTT. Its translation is CASSIDRFGELFF.

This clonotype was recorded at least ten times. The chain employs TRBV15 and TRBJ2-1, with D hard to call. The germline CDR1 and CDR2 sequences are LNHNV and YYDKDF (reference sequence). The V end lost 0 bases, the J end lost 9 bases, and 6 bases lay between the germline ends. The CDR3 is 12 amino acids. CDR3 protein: CATSRDATEQFF. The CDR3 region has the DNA TGTGCCACCAGCAGAGACGCGACTGAGCAGTTCTTC.